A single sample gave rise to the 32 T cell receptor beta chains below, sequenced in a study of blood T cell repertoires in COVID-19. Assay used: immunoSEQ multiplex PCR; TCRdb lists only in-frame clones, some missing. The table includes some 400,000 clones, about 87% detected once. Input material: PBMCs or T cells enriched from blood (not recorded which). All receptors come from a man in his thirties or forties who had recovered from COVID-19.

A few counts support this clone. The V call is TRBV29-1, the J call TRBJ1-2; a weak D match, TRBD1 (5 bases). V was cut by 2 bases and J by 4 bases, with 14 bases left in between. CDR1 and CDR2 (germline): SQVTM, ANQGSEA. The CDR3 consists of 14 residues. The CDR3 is CSVESTDDLYGYTF. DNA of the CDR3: TGCAGCGTTGAATCGACAGACGACCTCTATGGCTACACCTTC.

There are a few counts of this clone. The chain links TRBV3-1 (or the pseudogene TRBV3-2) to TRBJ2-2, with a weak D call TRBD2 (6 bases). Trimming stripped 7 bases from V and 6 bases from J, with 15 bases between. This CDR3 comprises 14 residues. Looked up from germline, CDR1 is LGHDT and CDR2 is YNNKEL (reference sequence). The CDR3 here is CASNPIGGAGELFF. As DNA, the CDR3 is TGTGCCAGCAACCCGATAGGAGGGGCCGGGGAGCTGTTTTTT.

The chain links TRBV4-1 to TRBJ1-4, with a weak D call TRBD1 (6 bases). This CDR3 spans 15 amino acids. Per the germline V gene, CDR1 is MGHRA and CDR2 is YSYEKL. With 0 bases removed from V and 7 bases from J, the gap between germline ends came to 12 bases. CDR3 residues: CASSQDPGAGEKLFF. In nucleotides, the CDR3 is TGCGCCAGCAGCCAAGATCCAGGGGCCGGTGAAAAACTGTTTTTT.

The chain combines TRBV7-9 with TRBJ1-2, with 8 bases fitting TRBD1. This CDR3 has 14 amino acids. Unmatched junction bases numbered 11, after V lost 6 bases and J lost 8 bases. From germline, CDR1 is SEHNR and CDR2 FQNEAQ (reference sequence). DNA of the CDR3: TGTGCCAGCAGTGTACGGGACAGGTCACAAGGCTACACCTTC. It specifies CASSVRDRSQGYTF.

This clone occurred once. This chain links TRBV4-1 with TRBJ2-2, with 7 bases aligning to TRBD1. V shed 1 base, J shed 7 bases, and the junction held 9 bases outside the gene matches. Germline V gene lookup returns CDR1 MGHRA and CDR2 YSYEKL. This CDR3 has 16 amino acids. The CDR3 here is CASSQAPTGTGGELFF. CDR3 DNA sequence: TGCGCCAGCAGCCAAGCCCCGACAGGGACCGGCGGGGAGCTGTTTTTT.

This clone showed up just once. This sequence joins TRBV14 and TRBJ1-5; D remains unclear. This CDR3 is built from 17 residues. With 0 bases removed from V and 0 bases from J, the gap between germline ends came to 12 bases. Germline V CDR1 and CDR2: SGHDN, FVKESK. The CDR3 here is CASSQEFRRASNQPQHF. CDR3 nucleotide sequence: TGTGCCAGCAGCCAAGAATTCCGGAGGGCTAGCAATCAGCCCCAGCATTTT.

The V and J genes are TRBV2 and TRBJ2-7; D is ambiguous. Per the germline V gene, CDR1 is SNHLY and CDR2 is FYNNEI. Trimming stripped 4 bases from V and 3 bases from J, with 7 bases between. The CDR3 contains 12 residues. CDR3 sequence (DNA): TGTGCCAGCAGTGGAAGAGGCTACGAGCAGTACTTC. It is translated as CASSGRGYEQYF.

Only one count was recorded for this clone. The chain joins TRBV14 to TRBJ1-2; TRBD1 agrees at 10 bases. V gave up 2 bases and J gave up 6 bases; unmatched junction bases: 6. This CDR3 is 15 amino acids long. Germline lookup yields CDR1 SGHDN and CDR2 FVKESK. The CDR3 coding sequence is TGTGCCAGCAGCCAAAGGGGACAGGGGACCAATGGCTACACCTTC. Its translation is CASSQRGQGTNGYTF.

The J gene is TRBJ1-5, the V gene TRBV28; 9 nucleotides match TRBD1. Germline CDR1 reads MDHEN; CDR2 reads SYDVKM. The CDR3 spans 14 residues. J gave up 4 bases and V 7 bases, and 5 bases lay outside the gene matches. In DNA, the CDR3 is TGTGCCAGCATTTCCGGGACAGGGAATCAGCCCCAGCATTTT. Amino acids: CASISGTGNQPQHF.

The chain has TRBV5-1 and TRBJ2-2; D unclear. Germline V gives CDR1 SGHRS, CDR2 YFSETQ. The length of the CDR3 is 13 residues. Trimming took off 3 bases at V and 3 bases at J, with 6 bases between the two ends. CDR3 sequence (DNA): TGCGCCAGCAGCTATCTAGACACCGGGGAGCTGTTTTTT. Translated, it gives CASSYLDTGELFF.

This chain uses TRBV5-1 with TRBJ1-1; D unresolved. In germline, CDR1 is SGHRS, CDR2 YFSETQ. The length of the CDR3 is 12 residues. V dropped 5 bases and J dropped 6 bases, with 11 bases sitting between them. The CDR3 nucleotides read TGCGCCAGCAGAGGCGGAGTTTCTGAAGCTTTCTTT. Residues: CASRGGVSEAFF. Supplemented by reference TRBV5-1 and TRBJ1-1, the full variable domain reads KAGVTQTPRYLIKTRGQQVTLSCSPISGHRSVSWYQQTPGQGLQFLFEYFSETQRNKGNFPGRFSGRQFSNSRSEMNVSTLELGDSALYLCASRGGVSEAFFGQGTRLTVV.

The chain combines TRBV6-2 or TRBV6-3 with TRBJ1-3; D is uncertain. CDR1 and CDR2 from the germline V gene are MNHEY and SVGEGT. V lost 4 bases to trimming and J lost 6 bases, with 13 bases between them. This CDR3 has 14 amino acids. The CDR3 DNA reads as TGTGCCAGCAGTTCCCATCCGCGGGAAAACACCATATATTTT. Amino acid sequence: CASSSHPRENTIYF.

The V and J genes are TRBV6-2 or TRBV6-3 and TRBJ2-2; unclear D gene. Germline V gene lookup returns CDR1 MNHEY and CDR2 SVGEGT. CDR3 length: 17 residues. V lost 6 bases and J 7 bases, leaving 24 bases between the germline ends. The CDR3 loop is CASSSEATARFFGELFF. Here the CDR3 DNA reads TGTGCCAGCAGCTCTGAAGCAACAGCCAGGTTTTTCGGGGAGCTGTTTTTT.

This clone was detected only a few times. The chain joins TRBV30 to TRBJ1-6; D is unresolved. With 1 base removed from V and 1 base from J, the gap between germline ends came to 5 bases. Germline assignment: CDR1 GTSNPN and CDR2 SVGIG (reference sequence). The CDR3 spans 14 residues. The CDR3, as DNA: TGTGCCTGGAGTGCGGGATCCTATAATTCACCCCTCCACTTT. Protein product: CAWSAGSYNSPLHF.

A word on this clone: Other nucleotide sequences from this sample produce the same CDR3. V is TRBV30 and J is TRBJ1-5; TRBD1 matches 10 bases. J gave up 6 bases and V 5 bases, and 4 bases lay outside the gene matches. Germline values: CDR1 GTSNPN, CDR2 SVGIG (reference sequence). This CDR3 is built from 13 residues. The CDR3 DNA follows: TGTGCCTGGGGGACAGGGGAAGGTCAGCCCCAGCATTTT. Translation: CAWGTGEGQPQHF.

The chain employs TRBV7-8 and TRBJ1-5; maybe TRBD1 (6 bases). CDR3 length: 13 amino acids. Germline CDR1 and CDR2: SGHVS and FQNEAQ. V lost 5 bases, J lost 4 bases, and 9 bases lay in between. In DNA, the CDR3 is TGTGCCAGCAGCCTGGACAGTAATCAGCCCCAGCATTTT. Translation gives CASSLDSNQPQHF.

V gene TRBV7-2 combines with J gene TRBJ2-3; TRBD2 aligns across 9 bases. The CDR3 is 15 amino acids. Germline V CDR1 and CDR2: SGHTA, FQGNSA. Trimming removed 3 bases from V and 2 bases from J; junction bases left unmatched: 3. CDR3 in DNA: TGTGCCAGCAGCTTCCCTAGCGGGACCACAGATACGCAGTATTTT. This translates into CASSFPSGTTDTQYF.

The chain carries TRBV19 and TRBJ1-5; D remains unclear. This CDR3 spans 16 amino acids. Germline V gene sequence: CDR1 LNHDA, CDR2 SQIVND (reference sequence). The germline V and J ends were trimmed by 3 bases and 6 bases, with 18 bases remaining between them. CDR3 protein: CASSIAKQIASQPQHF. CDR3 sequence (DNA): TGTGCCAGTAGTATTGCCAAACAGATAGCGAGTCAGCCCCAGCATTTT.

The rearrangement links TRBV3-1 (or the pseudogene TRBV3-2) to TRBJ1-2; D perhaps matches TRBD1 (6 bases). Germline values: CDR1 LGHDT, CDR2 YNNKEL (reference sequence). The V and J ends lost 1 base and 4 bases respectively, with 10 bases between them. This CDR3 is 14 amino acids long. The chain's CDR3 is CASSQAGQTYGYTF. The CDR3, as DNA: TGTGCCAGCAGCCAAGCGGGACAAACCTATGGCTACACCTTC.

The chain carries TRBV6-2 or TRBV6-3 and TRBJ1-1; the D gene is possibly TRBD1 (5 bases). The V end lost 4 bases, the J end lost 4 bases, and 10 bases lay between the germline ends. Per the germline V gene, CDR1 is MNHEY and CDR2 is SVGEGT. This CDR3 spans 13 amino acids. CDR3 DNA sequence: TGTGCCAGCAGTTCCAGGGTTGGCACTGAAGCTTTCTTT. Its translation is CASSSRVGTEAFF.

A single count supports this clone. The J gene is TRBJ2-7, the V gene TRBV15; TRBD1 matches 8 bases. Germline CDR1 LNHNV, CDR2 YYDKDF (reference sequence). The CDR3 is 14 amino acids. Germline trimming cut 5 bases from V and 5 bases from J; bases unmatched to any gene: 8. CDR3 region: CATSLQGVVDEQYF. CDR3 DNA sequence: TGTGCCACCAGCTTACAGGGGGTTGTGGACGAGCAGTACTTC.

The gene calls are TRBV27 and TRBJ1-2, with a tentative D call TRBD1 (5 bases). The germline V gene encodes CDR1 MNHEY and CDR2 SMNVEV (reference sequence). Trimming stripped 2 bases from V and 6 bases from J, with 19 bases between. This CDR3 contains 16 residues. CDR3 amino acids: CASSLTYGREVDGYTF. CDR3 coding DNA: TGTGCCAGCAGTTTAACTTACGGCAGGGAGGTCGATGGCTACACCTTC.

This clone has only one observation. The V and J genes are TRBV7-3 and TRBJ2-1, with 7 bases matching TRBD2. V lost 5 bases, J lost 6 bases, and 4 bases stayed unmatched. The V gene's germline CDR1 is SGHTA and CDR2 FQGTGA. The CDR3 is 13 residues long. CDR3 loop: CASSPTSANEQFF. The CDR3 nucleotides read TGTGCCAGCAGCCCAACTAGCGCCAATGAGCAGTTCTTC.

The chain's CDR3 is CASSINAVANEKLFF. As DNA, the CDR3 is TGTGCCAGCAGCATTAACGCGGTCGCTAATGAAAAACTGTTTTTT. The J gene is TRBJ1-4, the V gene TRBV5-4; D call uncertain. The CDR3 runs to 15 residues. Germline-derived CDR1 and CDR2 are SGHNT and YYREEE (reference sequence). The germline V and J ends were trimmed by 4 bases and 3 bases, with 13 bases remaining between them.

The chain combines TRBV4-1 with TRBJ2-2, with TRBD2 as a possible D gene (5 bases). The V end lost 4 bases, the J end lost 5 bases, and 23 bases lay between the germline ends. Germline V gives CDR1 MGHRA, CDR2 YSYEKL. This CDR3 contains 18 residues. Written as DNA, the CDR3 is TGCGCCAGCAGCCTAGGGCCGCTTGGTCGGGAAAGAACCGGGGAGCTGTTTTTT. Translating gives CASSLGPLGRERTGELFF.

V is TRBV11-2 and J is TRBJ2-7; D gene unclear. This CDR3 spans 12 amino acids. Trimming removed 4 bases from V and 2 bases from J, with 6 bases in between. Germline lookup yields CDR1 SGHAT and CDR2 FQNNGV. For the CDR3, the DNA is TGTGCCAGCAGCTCCCTCGCCTACGAGCAGTACTTC. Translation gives CASSSLAYEQYF.

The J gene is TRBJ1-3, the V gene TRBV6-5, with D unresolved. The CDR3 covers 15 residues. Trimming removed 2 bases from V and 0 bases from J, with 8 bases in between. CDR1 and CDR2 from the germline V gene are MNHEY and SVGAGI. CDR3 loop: CASSYDFRSGNTIYF. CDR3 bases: TGTGCCAGCAGTTACGACTTTCGCTCTGGAAACACCATATATTTT.

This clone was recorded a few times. CDR3 nucleotide sequence: TGCGCCAGCAGCATACGGACAGGGCAAGGGGAGCTGTTTTTT. This codes for CASSIRTGQGELFF. The V gene is TRBV5-1, the J gene TRBJ2-2; 8 nucleotides line up with TRBD1. CDR3 length: 14 amino acids. J lost 8 bases, V lost 4 bases, and 7 bases had no gene match. CDR1 and CDR2 from the germline V gene are SGHRS and YFSETQ.

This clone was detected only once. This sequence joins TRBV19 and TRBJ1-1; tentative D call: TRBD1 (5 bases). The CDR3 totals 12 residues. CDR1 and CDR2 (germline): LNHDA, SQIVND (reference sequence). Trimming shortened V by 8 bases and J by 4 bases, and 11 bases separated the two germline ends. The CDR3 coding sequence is TGTGCCAGTTCACCAGGGTCCACTGAAGCTTTCTTT. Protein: CASSPGSTEAFF.

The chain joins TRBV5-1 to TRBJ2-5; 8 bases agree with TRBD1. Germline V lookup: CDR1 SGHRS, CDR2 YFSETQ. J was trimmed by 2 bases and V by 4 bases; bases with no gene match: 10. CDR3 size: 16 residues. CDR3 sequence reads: CASSPRTGSRQETQYF. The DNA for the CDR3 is TGCGCCAGCAGCCCCCGGACAGGGTCCCGTCAAGAGACCCAGTACTTC.

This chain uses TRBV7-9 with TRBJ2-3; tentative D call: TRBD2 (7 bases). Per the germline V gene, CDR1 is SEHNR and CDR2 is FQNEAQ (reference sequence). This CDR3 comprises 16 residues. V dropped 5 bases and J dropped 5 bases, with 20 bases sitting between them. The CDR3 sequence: CASSPRAGGAVDTQYF. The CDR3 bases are TGTGCCAGCAGCCCCCGTGCTGGGGGGGCCGTAGATACGCAGTATTTT.

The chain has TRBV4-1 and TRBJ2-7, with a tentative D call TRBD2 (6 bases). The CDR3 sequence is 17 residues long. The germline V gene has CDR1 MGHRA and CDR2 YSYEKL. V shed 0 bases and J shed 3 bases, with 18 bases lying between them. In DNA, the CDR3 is TGCGCCAGCAGCCAAGAGGAGGGTGGTTACGGCCTCTACGAGCAGTACTTC. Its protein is CASSQEEGGYGLYEQYF.